The TCR beta chain described here comes from a study of Graves' ophthalmopathy and Graves' hyperthyroidism. Findings of the study overall: Cross-validated, the 13-signature model showed 87.88%/81.08% sensitivity/specificity, and 80%/75% in the test set.

Germline V gives CDR1 ENHRY, CDR2 SYGVKD. CDR3 length equals 14 residues. RNA transcripts were the template, and TCR beta CDR3 regions were amplified from them. The authors performed first-round RT-PCR with HTBI primers and then a second-round multiplex PCR. TCRdb reanalysed the multiplex PCR reads using MiXCR and keeps one entry per CDR3 protein. The sample consists of some 240,000 distinct CDR3 sequences, around 45% of them appearing once. With respect to this clonotype: The antigen is unknown. At one end, the junction sequence differs from germline, possibly due to a read error.

The chain couples TRBV10-3 to TRBJ2-2; TRBD1 matches at 8 bases. The clonotype originates from an adult man with Graves' ophthalmopathy. The sample taken for sequencing was peripheral blood. CDR3 residues: CASSEWTGPGELFF. DNA for the CDR3: TGTGCCAGCAGTGAATGGACAGGGCCCGGGGAGCTGTTTTTT.